This TCR beta chain was captured in a study of CD8 T cells in ankylosing spondylitis. Study conclusions and caveats: A TCR beta motif of under ten highly homologous variants appeared characteristic of ankylosing spondylitis blood. Within matched ankylosing spondylitis synovial fluid, disease-linked clones were reportedly significantly enriched. Previously reported in reactive arthritis synovial fluid and blood were some of the motif variants.

For TCR beta, libraries came from quantitative 5'-RACE with molecular barcodes. TCRdb fed the 5' RACE reads into MiXCR, producing one record per CDR3 protein. Altogether a few hundred thousand distinct CDR3 sequences are present, roughly 12% being singletons, with the ten largest covering 6.8%. Points on this clonotype: Its specificity is unknown.

This CDR3 has 14 amino acids. V trimming: 6 bases; J trimming: 9 bases; junction bases outside the gene matches: 9. J is TRBJ2-2 and V is TRBV12-3 or TRBV12-4; TRBD2 agrees at 8 bases. This TCR derives from a male donor with ankylosing spondylitis. Sequencing was carried out using blood, either unsorted or a sorted T cell fraction (not recorded which). CDR3 nucleotide sequence: TGTGCCAGCAGACGGCGTAGCGGGATCAGGGAGCTGTTTTTT. It encodes CASRRRSGIRELFF.